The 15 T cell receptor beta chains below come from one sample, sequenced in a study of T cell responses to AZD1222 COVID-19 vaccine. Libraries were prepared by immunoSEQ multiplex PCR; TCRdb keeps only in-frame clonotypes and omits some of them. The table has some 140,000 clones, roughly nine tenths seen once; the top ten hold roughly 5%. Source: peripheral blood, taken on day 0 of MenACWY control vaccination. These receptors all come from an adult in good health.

This chain's CDR3 is CASSFAGTQQFF. CDR3 bases: TGTGCCAGCAGTTTCGCCGGGACCCAGCAGTTCTTC. The rearrangement joins TRBV6-2 or TRBV6-3 to TRBJ2-1; D is possibly TRBD1 or TRBD2 (5 bases each). This CDR3 region has 12 residues. V was pared by 4 bases and J by 11 bases, with 12 bases between. Germline loops: CDR1 MNHEY, CDR2 SVGEGT.

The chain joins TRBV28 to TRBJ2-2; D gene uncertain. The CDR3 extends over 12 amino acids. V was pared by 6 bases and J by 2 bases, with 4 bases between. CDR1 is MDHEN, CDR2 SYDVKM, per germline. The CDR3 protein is CASSENTGELFF. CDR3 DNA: TGTGCCAGCAGCGAAAACACCGGGGAGCTGTTTTTT.

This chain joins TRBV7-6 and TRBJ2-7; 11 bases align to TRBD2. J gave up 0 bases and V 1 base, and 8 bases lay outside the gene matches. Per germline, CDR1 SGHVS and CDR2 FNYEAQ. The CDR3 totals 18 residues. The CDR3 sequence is CASSLGVTSGSSSYEQYF. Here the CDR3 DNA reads TGTGCCAGCAGCTTAGGGGTAACTAGCGGGAGTTCCTCCTACGAGCAGTACTTC.

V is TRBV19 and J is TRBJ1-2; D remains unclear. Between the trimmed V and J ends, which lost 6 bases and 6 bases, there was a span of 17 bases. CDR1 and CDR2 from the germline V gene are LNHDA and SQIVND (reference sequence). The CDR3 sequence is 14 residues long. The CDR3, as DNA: TGTGCCAGTAGCCCGGCGAGCAGAACCCATGGCTACACCTTC. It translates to CASSPASRTHGYTF.

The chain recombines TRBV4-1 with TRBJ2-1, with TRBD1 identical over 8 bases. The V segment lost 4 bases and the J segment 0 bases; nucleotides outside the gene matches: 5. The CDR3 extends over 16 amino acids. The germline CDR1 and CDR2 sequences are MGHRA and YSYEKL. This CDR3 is CASSPTRGPSYNEQFF. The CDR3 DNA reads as TGCGCCAGCAGCCCTACCAGGGGGCCCTCCTACAATGAGCAGTTCTTC.

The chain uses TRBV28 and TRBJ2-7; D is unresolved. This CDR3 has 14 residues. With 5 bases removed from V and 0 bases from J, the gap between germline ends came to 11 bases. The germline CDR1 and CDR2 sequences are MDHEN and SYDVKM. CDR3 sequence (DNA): TGTGCCAGCAGTCAACTACCAGGCTCCTACGAGCAGTACTTC. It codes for CASSQLPGSYEQYF.

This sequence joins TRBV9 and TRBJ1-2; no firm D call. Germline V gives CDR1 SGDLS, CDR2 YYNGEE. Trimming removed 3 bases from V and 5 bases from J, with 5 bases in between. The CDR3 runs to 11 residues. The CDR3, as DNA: TGTGCCAGCAGCGCGGAGTATGGCTACACCTTC. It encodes CASSAEYGYTF.

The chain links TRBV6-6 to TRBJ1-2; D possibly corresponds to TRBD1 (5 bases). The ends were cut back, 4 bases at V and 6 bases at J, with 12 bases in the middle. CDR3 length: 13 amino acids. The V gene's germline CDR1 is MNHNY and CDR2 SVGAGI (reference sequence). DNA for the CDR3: TGTGCCAGCAGTTGGGGACGAGGGAATGGCTACACCTTC. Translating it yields CASSWGRGNGYTF.

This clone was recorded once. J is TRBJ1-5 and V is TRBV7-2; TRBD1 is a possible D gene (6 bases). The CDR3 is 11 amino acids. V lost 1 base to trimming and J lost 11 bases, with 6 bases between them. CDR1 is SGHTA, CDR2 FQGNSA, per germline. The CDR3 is CASSLEGAQHF. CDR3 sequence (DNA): TGTGCCAGCAGCTTAGAGGGGGCCCAGCATTTT.

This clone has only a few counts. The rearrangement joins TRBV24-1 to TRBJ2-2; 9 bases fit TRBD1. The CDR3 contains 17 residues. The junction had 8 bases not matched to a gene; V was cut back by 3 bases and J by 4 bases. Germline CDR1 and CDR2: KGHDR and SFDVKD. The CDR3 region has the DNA TGTGCCACCAGTGATCTTGAACAGGGGGCGTCCACCGGGGAGCTGTTTTTT. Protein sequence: CATSDLEQGASTGELFF.

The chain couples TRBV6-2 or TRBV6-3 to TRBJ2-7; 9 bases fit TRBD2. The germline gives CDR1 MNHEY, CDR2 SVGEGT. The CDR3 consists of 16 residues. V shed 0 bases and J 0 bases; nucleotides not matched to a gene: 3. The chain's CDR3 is CASSYSISGSSYEQYF. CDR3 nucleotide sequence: TGTGCCAGCAGTTACTCAATTAGCGGGAGCTCCTACGAGCAGTACTTC.

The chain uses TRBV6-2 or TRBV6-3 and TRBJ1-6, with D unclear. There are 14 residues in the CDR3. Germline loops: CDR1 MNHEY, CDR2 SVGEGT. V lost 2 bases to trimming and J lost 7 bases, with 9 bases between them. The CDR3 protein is CASSYDQENSPLHF. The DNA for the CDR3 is TGTGCCAGCAGTTACGATCAGGAGAATTCACCCCTCCACTTT.

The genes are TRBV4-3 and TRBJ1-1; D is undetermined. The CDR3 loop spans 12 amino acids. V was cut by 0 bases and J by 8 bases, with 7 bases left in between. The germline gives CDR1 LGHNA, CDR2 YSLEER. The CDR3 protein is CASSQDSREAFF. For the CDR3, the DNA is TGCGCCAGCAGCCAAGATAGCCGCGAAGCTTTCTTT.

The DNA of the CDR3 is TGTGCCAGCAGCTTCGGGACAGGGGAGAATGAAAAACTGTTTTTT. Amino acid sequence: CASSFGTGENEKLFF. The J gene is TRBJ1-4, the V gene TRBV11-2; TRBD1 aligns across 10 bases. Germline CDR1 SGHAT, CDR2 FQNNGV. Germline trimming cut 3 bases from V and 5 bases from J; bases unmatched to any gene: 3. This CDR3 is 15 amino acids long.

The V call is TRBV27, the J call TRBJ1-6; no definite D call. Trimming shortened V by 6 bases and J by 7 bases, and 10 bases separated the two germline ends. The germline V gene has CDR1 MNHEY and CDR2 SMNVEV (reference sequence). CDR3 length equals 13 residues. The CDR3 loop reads CASSLVWNSPLHF. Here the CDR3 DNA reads TGTGCCAGCAGCTTAGTCTGGAATTCACCCCTCCACTTT.